The following is a T cell receptor beta chain sequence with its context. This clone's antigen is unknown. Per-nucleotide qualities are absent, and no much larger clonotype sits a single base away. Healthy HIV-negative adults with no recently reported acute infections or vaccinations were included as donors. Every donor was a Caucasian adult residing in Nashville, Tennessee, USA. CD4+ T cells were enriched by magnetic negative selection, after which naive cells were positively selected on CD45RA and the negative fraction was taken as the memory subset. Blood was collected by leukapheresis, and PBMCs were isolated by Ficoll-Histopaque density gradient centrifugation and then cryopreserved in liquid nitrogen vapor phase. Analytical flow cytometry was used to check the purity and quantity of each magnetically sorted T cell population. Genomic DNA was isolated from each sorted fraction and quantified by UV absorbance on a Nanodrop 2000c.

The CDR3 numbers 16 residues from cysteine through phenylalanine. Here the CDR3 DNA is all that survives: 48 bases in frame from base 1. The germline V gene supplies CDR1 SGHRS and CDR2 YFSETQ. Compared with germline, V lacks 5 bases and J lacks 1 base; bases without a gene match: 5. These data are taken from a study of shared clonotypes between healthy human individuals (dated by TCRdb to about 2020). In terms of the full investigation: The cohort comprised a couple of women and three men aged 18 to 49 years. For each donor, CD4 naive and CD4 memory were each run on three plates, CD8 naive on two plates, and CD8 memory on one plate. To estimate repertoire size and how much clonotypes are shared between individuals, the study performed deep sequencing of blood TCR repertoires from roughly five healthy adults. Libraries were prepared and TCR repertoires were sequenced by different laboratories using diverse techniques, in order to increase sequencing depth and limit assay-specific biases. Between about 0.9 and 9 billion PBMCs per donor were obtained by leukapheresis.

The paper's findings and limits, for the study overall: Clonotypes shared by all four sorted-subset donors showed higher generation probabilities than non-shared clonotypes. Sampling was restricted to blood, and TCR repertoires in tissues likely differ from the TCR repertoires found in blood. Larger estimated clonotype richness was generally found for naive subsets than for memory subsets. About 5% of naive CD4, 3.5% of naive CD8, 2.3% of memory CD4, and about 0.4% of memory CD8 clonotypes were shared across several donors. Pairwise subsampling indicated that sequencing depth was expected to affect the degree of clonotype sharing among donors. Because the study included only a small number of donors, the genetic and exposure-history diversity represented was limited. Even with the large sequencing depth, rarefaction of the sorted-subset datasets indicated that sequencing was incomplete.

Using the deep immunoSEQ assay, TCR CDR3 regions were amplified from genomic DNA by multiplex PCR. Extracted genomic DNA from each cell subset was distributed evenly across all wells of several immunoSEQ 96-well plates, and each plate was treated as a replicate. For sorted subsets, each replicate PCR was loaded with around 200 ng genomic DNA, equivalent to approximately 27,000 T cell genomes. The purified libraries were quantified using a Qubit 3.0 fluorometer, sized with a Bioanalyzer 2100, and then quantified again using the KAPA Library Quantification kit. Every immunoSEQ 96-well plate was sequenced on a dedicated single-read 150-cycle Illumina NextSeq 550 flow cell. In the source study's methods: Because the immunoSEQ output included only junctional sequences and no quality scores, the filtering could not be the same as the filtering used for full-length reads. To assign V/J genes and CDR3, sequences were annotated using PyIR, a Python wrapper for IgBLAST v1.9, with IMGT germline references. Any read was removed if the V/J assignment was weak (E-value above 1e-6), the CDR3 was missing, or the read contained stop codons, out-of-frame junctions, or ambiguous translated residues. V3J clonotypes were defined as sequences sharing the same inferred V gene, J gene, and CDR3 amino acid sequence. To compute the percentage overlap between repertoires, the number of shared unique clonotypes was divided by the size of the smaller repertoire. Three approaches were used to assess repertoire richness: RTK rarefaction, the Chao1 estimator, and Recon v2.1 estimates of unobserved clonotypes. Generation probabilities for all TCRbeta clonotypes obtained by the gDNA method from four donors were computed using OLGA. TCRdb holds this immuneACCESS table with in-frame rearrangements only. Some clones are missing; in checked studies, unresolved V genes explain under half, and the rest has no known cause. The V and J calls and the clone size are those of that table, but D and trimming were determined from the DNA. The sample table contains 2 million to 2.5 million clones; only one count was recorded for over 90% of them. The ten largest clones capture approximately 0.4% of the sample.

The rearranged segments are TRBV5-1 and TRBJ2-2, with 10 bases aligning to TRBD2. The specimen was naive CD4+ T cells from PBMCs. The cell subset or site tag for this specimen amounts to: CD45RA+ positively selected. This receptor was taken from a man aged 18 to 35 in good health. Some clones in this sample may be carry-over from other donors' samples. The CDR3 has the sequence CASRLTSGLNTGELFF. Read as DNA, the sequence is TGCGCCAGCAGATTGACTAGCGGGTTGAACACCGGGGAGCTGTTTTTT.